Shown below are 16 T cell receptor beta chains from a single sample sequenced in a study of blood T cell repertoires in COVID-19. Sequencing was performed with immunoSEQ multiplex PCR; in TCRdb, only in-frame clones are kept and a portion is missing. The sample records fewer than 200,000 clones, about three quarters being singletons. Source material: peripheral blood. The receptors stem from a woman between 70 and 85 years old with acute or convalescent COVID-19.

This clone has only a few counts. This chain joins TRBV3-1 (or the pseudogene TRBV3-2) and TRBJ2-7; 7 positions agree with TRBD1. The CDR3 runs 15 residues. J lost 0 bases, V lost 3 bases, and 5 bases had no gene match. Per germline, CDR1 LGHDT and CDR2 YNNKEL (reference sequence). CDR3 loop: CASSHRQGGSYEQYF. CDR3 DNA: TGTGCCAGCAGCCACAGACAGGGCGGCTCCTACGAGCAGTACTTC.

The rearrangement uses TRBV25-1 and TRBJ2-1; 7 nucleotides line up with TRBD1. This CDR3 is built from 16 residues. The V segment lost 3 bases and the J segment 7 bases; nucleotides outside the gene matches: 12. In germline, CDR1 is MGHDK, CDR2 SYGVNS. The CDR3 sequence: CASSDIAGGNRNEQFF. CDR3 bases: TGTGCCAGCAGTGATATCGCAGGGGGTAATAGGAATGAGCAGTTCTTC. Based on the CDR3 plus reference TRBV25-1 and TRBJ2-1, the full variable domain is EADIYQTPRYLVIGTGKKITLECSQTMGHDKMYWYQQDPGMELHLIHYSYGVNSTEKGDLSSESTVSRIRTEHFPLTLESARPSHTSQYLCASSDIAGGNRNEQFFGPGTRLTVL.

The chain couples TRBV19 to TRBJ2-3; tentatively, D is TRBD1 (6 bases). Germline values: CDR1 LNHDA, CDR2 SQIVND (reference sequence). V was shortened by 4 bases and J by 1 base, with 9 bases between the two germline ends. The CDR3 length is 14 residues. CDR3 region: CASSKGGGTDTQYF. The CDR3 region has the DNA TGTGCCAGTAGTAAAGGGGGAGGCACAGATACGCAGTATTTT.

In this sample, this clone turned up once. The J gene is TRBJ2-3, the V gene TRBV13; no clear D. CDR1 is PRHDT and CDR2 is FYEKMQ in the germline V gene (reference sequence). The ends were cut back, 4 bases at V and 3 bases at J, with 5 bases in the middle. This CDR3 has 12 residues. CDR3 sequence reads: CASSSTTDTQYF. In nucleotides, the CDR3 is TGTGCCAGCAGCTCAACTACAGATACGCAGTATTTT.

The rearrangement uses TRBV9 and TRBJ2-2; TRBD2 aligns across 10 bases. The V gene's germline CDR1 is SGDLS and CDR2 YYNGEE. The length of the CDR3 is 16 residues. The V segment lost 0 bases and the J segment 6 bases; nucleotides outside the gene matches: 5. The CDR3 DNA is TGTGCCAGCAGCGTAGGACTAGCGGGCAGGGCCGGGGAGCTGTTTTTT. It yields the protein CASSVGLAGRAGELFF.

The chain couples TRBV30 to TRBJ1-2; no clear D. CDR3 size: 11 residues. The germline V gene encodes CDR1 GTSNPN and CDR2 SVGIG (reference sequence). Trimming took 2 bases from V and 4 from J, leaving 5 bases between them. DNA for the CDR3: TGTGCCTGGAGTTACAGCTATGGCTACACCTTC. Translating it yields CAWSYSYGYTF. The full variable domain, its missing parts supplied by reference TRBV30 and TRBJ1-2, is SQTIHQWPATLVQPVGSPLSLECTVEGTSNPNLYWYRQAAGRGLQLLFYSVGIGQISSEVPQNLSASRPQDRQFILSSKKLLLSDSGFYLCAWSYSYGYTFGSGTRLTVV.

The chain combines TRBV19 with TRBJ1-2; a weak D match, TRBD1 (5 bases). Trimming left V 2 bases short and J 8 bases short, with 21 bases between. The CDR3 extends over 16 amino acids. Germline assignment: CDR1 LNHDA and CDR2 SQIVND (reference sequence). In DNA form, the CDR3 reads TGTGCCAGTAGTATAACCCCTGGCAGGGTGTCAGGAGGCTACACCTTC. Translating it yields CASSITPGRVSGGYTF.

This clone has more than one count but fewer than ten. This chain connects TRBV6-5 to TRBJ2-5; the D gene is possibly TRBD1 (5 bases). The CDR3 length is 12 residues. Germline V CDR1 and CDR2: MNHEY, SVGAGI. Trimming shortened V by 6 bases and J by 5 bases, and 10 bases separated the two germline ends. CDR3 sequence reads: CASSQGRETQYF. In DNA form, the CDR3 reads TGTGCCAGCAGCCAGGGCAGGGAGACCCAGTACTTC.

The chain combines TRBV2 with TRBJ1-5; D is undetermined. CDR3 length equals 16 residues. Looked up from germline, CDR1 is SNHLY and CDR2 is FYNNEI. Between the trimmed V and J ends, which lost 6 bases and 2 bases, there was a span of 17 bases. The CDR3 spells CASRLGRGFGNQPQHF. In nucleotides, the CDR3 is TGTGCCAGCAGGTTAGGGAGAGGATTTGGCAATCAGCCCCAGCATTTT.

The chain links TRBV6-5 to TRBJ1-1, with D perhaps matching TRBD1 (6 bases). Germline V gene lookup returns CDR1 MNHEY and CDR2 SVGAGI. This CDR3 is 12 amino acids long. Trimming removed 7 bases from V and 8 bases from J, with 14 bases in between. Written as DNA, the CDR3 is TGTGCCAGCACCTTCGGGACAATGGAAGCTTTCTTT. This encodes CASTFGTMEAFF.

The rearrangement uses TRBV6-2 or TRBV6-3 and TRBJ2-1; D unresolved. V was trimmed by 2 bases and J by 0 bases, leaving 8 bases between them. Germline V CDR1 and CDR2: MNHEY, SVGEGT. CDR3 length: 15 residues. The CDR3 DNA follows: TGTGCCAGCAGTTACGAGAGGAGCTCCTACAATGAGCAGTTCTTC. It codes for CASSYERSSYNEQFF.

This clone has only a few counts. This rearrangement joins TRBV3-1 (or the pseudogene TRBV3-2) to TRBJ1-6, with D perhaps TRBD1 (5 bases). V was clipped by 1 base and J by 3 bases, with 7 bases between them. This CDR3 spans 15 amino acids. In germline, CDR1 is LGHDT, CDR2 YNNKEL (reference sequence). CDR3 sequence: CASSQVGDYNSPLHF. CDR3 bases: TGTGCCAGCAGCCAAGTAGGGGACTATAATTCACCCCTCCACTTT.

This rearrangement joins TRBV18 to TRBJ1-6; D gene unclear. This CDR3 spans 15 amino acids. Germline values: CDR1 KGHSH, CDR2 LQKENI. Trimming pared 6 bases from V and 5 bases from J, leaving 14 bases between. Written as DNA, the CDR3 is TGTGCCAGCTCCCTGGATTGGGGAGATAATTCACCCCTCCACTTT. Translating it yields CASSLDWGDNSPLHF.

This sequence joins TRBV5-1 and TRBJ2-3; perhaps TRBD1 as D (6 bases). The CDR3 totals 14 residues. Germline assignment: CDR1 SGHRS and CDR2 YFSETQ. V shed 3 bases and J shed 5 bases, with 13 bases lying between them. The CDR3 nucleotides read TGCGCCAGCAGCTCGATGAAACAGGGAGATACGCAGTATTTT. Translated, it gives CASSSMKQGDTQYF.

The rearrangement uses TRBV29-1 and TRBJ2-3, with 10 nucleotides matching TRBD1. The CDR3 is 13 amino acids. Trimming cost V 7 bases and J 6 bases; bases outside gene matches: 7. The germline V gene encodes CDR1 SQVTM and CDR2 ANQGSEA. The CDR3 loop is CSAGDRGPDTQYF. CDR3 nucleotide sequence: TGCAGCGCAGGGGACAGGGGACCCGATACGCAGTATTTT.

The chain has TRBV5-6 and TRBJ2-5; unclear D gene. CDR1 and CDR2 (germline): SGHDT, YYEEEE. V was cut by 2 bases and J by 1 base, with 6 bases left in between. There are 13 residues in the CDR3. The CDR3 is CASSFASQETQYF. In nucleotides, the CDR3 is TGTGCCAGCAGCTTTGCCAGCCAAGAGACCCAGTACTTC. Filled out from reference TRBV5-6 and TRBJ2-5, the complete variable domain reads DAGVTQSPTHLIKTRGQQVTLRCSPKSGHDTVSWYQQALGQGPQFIFQYYEEEERQRGNFPDRFSGHQFPNYSSELNVNALLLGDSALYLCASSFASQETQYFGPGTRLLVL.